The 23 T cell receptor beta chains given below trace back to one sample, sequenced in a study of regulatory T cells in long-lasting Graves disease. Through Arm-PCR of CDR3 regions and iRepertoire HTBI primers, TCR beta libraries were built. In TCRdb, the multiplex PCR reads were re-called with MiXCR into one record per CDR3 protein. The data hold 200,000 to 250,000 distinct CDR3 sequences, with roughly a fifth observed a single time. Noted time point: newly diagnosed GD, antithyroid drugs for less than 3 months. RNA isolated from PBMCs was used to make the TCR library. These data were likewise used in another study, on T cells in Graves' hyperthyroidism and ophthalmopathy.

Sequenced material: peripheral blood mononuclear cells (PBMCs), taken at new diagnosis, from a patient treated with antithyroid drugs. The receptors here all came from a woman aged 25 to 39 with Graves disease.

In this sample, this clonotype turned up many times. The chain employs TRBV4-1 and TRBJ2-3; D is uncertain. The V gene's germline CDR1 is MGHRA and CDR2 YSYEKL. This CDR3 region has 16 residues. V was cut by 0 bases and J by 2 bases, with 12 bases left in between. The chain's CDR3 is CASSQETGRFTDTQYF. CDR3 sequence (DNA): TGCGCCAGCAGCCAAGAAACCGGCCGATTCACAGATACGCAGTATTTT.

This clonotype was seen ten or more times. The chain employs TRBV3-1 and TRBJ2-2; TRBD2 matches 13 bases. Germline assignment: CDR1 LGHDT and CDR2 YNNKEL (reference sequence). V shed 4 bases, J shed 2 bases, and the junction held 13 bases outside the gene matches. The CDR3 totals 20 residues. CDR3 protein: CASSRPRGLAGVSNTGELFF. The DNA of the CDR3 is TGTGCCAGCAGCCGCCCGCGTGGACTAGCGGGAGTCTCTAACACCGGGGAGCTGTTTTTT.

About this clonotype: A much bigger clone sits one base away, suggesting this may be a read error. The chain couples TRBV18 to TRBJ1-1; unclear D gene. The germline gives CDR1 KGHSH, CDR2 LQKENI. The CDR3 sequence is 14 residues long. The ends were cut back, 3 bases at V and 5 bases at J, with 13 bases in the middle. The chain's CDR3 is CASSPSAKGTEAFF. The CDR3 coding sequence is TGTGCCAGCTCACCTTCAGCAAAGGGAACTGAAGCTTTCTTT.

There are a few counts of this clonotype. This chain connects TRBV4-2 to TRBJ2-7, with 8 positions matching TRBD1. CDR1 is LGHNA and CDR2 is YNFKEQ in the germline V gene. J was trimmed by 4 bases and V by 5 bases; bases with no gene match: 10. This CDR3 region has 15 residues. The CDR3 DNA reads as TGTGCCAGCAGCGTCGCCGGGACAGGAGATTACGAGCAGTACTTC. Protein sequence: CASSVAGTGDYEQYF.

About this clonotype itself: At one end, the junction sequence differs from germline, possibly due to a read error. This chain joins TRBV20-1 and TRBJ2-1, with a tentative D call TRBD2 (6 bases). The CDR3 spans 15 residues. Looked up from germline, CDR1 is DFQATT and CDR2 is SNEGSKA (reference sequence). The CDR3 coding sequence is TGCAGTGCTAGTTCGCGGGAAGGAGGCTACAATGCGCAGTTCTTC. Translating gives CSASSREGGYNAQFF.

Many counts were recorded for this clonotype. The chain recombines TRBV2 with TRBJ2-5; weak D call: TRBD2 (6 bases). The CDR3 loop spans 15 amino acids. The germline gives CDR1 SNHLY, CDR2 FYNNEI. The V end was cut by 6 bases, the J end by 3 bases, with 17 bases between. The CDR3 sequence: CASRRGRQQKETQYF. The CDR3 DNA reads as TGTGCCAGCAGGCGGGGTAGGCAGCAAAAAGAGACCCAGTACTTC.

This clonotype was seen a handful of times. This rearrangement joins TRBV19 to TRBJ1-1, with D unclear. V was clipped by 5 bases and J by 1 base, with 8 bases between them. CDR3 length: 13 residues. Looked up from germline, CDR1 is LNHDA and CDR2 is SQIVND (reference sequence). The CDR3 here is CASSQATNTEAFF. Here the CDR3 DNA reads TGTGCCAGTAGTCAGGCCACGAACACTGAAGCTTTCTTT. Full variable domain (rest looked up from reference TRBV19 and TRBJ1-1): DGGITQSPKYLFRKEGQNVTLSCEQNLNHDAMYWYRQDPGQGLRLIYYSQIVNDFQKGDIAEGYSVSREKKESFPLTVTSAQKNPTAFYLCASSQATNTEAFFGQGTRLTVV.

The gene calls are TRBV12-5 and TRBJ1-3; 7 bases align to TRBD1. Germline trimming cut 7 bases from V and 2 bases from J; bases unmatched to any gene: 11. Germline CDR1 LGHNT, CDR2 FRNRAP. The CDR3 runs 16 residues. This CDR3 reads CASAPGSTGTGNTIYF. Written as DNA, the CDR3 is TGTGCTAGTGCCCCAGGCTCGACAGGGACTGGAAACACCATATATTTT.

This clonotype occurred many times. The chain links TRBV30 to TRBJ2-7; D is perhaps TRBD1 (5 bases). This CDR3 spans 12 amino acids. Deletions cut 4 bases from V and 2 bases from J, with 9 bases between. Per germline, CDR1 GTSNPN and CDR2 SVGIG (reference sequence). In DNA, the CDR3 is TGTGCCTGGACGGACATGGCCTACGAGCAGTACTTC. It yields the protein CAWTDMAYEQYF.

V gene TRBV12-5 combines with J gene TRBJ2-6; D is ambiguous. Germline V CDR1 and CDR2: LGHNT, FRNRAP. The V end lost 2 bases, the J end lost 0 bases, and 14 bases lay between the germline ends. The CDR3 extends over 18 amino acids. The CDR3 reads CASGLLPEQFSGANVLTF. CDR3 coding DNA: TGTGCTAGTGGTTTGCTCCCCGAACAGTTCTCTGGGGCCAACGTCCTGACTTTC.

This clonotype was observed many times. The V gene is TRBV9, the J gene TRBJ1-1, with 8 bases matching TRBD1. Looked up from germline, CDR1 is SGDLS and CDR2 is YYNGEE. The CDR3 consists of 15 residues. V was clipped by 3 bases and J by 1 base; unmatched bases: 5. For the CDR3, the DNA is TGTGCCAGCAGCGCCCACAGGGGGAGGAACACTGAAGCTTTCTTT. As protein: CASSAHRGRNTEAFF. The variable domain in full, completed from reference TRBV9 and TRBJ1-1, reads DSGVTQTPKHLITATGQRVTLRCSPRSGDLSVYWYQQSLDQGLQFLIQYYNGEERAKGNILERFSAQQFPDLHSELNLSSLELGDSALYFCASSAHRGRNTEAFFGQGTRLTVV.

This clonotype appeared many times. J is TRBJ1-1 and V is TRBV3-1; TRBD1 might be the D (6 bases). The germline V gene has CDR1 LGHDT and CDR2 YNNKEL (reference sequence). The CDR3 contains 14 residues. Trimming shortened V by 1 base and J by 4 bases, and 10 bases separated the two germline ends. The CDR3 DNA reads TGTGCCAGCAGCCAAGTTGGGACAACCACTGAAGCTTTCTTT. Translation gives CASSQVGTTTEAFF.

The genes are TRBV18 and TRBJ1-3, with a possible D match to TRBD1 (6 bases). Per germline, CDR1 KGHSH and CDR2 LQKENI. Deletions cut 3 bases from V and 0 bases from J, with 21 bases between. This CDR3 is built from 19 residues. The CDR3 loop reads CASSPGGQVRSISGNTIYF. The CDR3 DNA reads TGTGCCAGCTCACCGGGGGGCCAGGTTCGGAGTATCTCTGGAAACACCATATATTTT. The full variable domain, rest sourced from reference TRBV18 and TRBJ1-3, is NAGVMQNPRHLVRRRGQEARLRCSPMKGHSHVYWYRQLPEEGLKFMVYLQKENIIDESGMPKERFSAEFPKEGPSILRIQQVVRGDSAAYFCASSPGGQVRSISGNTIYFGEGSWLTVV.

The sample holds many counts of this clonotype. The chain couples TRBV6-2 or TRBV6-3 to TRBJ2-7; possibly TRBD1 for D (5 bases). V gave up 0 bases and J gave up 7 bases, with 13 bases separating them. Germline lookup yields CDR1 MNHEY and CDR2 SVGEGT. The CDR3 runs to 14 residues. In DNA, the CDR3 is TGTGCCAGCAGTTACTCGTCTGAAAGGGGTGAGCAGTACTTC. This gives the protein CASSYSSERGEQYF.

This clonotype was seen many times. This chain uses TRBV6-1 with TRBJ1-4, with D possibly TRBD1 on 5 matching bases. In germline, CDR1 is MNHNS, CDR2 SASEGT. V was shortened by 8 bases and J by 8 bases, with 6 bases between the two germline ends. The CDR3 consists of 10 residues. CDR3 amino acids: CASGGEKLFF. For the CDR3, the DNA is TGTGCCAGCGGGGGGGAAAAACTGTTTTTT.

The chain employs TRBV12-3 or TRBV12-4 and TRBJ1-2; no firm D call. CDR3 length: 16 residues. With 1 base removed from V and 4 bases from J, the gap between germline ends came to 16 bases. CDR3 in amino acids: CASSLDYGMVGYGYTF. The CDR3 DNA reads TGTGCCAGCAGTTTAGATTACGGTATGGTAGGCTATGGCTACACCTTC.

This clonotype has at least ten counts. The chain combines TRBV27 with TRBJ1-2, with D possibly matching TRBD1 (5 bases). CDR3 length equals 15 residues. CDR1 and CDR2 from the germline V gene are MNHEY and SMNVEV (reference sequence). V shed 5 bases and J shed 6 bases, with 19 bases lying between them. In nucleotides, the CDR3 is TGTGCCAGCAGTCCCGGGACTTTCTTGGGGGATGGCTACACCTTC. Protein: CASSPGTFLGDGYTF.

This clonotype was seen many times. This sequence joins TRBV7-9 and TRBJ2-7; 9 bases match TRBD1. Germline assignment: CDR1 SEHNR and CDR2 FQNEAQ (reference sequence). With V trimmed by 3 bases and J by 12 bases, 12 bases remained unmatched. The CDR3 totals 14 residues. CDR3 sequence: CASSLGPGQGGSYF. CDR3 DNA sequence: TGTGCCAGCAGCTTGGGGCCGGGACAGGGAGGGTCGTACTTC. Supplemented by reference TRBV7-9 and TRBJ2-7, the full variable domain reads DTGVSQNPRHKITKRGQNVTFRCDPISEHNRLYWYRQTLGQGPEFLTYFQNEAQLEKSRLLSDRFSAERPKGSFSTLEIQRTEQGDSAMYLCASSLGPGQGGSYFGPGTRLTVT.

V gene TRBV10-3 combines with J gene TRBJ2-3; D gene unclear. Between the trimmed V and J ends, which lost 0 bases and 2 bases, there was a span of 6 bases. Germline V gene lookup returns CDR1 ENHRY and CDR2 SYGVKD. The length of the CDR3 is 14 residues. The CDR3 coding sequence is TGTGCCATCAGTGAGTCCCAGGTCACAGATACGCAGTATTTT. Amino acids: CAISESQVTDTQYF.

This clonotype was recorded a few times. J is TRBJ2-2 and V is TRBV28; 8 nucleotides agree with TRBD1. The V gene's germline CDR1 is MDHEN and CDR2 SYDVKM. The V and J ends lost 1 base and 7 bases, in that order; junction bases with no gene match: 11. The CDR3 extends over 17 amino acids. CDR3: CASSLLGRQGAVGELFF. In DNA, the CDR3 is TGTGCCAGCAGTTTATTGGGTCGGCAGGGGGCGGTCGGGGAGCTGTTTTTT.

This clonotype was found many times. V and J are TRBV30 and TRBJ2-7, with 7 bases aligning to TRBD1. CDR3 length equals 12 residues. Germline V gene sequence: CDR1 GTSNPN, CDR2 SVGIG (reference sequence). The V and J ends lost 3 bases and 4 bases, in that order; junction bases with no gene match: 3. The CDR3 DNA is TGTGCCTGGAGCTGGACAGGTTACGAGCAGTACTTC. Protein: CAWSWTGYEQYF.

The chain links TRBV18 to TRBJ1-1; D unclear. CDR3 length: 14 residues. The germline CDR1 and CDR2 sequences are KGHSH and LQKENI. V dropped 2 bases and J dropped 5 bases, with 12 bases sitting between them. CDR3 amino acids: CASSPGNSGTEAFF. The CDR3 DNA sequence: TGTGCCAGCTCACCAGGGAACTCGGGGACTGAAGCTTTCTTT.

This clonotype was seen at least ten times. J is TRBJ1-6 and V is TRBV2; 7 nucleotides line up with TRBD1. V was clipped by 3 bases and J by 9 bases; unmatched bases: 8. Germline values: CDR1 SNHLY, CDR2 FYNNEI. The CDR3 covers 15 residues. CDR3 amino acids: CASSEQTGRSSPLHF. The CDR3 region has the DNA TGTGCCAGCAGTGAGCAGACAGGGAGGAGTTCACCCCTCCACTTT. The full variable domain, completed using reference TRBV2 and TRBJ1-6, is EPEVTQTPSHQVTQMGQEVILRCVPISNHLYFYWYRQILGQKVEFLVSFYNNEISEKSEIFDDQFSVERPDGSNFTLKIRSTKLEDSAMYFCASSEQTGRSSPLHFGNGTRLTVT.